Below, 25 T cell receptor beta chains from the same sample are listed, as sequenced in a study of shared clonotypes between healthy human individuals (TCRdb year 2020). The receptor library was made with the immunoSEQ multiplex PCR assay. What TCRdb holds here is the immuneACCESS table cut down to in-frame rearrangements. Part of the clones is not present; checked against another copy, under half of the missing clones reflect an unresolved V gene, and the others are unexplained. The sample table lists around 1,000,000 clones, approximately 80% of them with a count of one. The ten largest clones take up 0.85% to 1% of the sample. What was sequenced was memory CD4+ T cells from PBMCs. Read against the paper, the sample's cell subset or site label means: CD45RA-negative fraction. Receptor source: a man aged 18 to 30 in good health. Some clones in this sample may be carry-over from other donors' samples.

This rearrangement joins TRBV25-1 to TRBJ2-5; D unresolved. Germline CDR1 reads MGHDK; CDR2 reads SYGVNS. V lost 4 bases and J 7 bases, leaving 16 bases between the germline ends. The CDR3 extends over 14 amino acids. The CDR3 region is CASSGQAAGGTQYF. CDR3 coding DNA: TGTGCCAGCAGTGGTCAAGCTGCAGGTGGGACCCAGTACTTC.

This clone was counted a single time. CDR3 sequence: CASSKRGDISQPQHF. The CDR3 DNA sequence: TGTGCCAGTAGCAAAAGGGGGGACATAAGTCAGCCCCAGCATTTT. The rearrangement uses TRBV19 and TRBJ1-5, with a possible D match to TRBD1 (6 bases). V was cut by 6 bases and J by 6 bases, with 18 bases left in between. The germline V gene has CDR1 LNHDA and CDR2 SQIVND (reference sequence). The CDR3 has 15 residues.

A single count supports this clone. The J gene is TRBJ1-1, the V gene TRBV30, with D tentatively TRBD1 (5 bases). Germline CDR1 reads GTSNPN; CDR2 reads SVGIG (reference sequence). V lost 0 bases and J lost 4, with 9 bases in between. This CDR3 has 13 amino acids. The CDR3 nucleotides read TGTGCCTGGAGTGTGGCGGGGGTCACTGAAGCTTTCTTT. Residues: CAWSVAGVTEAFF. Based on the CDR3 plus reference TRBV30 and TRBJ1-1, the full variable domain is SQTIHQWPATLVQPVGSPLSLECTVEGTSNPNLYWYRQAAGRGLQLLFYSVGIGQISSEVPQNLSASRPQDRQFILSSKKLLLSDSGFYLCAWSVAGVTEAFFGQGTRLTVV.

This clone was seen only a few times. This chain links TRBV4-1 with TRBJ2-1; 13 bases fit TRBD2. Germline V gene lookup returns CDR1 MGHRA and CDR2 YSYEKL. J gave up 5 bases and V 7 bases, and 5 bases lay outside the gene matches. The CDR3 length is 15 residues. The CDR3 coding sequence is TGCGCCAGCACCAGAGGACTAGCGGGAGACAATGAGCAGTTCTTC. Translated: CASTRGLAGDNEQFF.

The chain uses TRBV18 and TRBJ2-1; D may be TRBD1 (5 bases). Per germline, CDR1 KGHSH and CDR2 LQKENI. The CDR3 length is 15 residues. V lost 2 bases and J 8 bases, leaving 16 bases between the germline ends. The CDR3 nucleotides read TGTGCCAGCTCACCAATGGGTTCTCAGGGCCATGAGCAGTTCTTC. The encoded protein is CASSPMGSQGHEQFF.

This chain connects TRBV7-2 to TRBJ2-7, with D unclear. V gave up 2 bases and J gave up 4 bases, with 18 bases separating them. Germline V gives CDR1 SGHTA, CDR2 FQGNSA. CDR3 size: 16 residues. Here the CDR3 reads CASSLWAQIPAYEQYF. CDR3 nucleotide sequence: TGTGCCAGCAGCTTATGGGCACAGATCCCGGCGTACGAGCAGTACTTC. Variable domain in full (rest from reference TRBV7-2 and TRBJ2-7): GAGVSQSPSNKVTEKGKDVELRCDPISGHTALYWYRQSLGQGLEFLIYFQGNSAPDKSGLPSDRFSAERTGGSVSTLTIQRTQQEDSAVYLCASSLWAQIPAYEQYFGPGTRLTVT.

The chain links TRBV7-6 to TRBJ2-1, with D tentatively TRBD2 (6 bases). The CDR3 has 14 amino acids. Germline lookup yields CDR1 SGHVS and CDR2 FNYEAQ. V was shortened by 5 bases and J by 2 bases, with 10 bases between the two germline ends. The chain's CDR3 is CASSRGAPYNEQFF. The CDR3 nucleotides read TGTGCCAGCAGCCGCGGGGCCCCCTACAATGAGCAGTTCTTC.

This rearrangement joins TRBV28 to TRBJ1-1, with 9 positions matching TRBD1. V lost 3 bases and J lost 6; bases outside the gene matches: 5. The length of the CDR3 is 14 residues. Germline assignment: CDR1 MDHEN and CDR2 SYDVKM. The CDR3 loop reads CASSLGDRGSEAFF. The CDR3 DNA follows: TGTGCCAGCAGTTTGGGAGACAGGGGGTCTGAAGCTTTCTTT.

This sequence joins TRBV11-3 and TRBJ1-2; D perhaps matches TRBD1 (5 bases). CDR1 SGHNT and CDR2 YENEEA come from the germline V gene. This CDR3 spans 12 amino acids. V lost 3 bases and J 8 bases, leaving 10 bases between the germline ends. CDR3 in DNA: TGTGCCAGCAGCTTTGGGGGGAGCGGCTACACCTTC. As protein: CASSFGGSGYTF. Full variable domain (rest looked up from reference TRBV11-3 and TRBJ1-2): EAGVVQSPRYKIIEKKQPVAFWCNPISGHNTLYWYLQNLGQGPELLIRYENEEAVDDSQLPKDRFSAERLKGVDSTLKIQPAELGDSAVYLCASSFGGSGYTFGSGTRLTVV.

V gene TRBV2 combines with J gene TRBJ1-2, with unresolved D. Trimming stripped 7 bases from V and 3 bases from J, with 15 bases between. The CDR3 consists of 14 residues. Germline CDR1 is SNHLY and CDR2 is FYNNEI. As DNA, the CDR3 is TGTGCCAGCATCCCCGCGGGAGGGCACTATGGCTACACCTTC. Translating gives CASIPAGGHYGYTF.

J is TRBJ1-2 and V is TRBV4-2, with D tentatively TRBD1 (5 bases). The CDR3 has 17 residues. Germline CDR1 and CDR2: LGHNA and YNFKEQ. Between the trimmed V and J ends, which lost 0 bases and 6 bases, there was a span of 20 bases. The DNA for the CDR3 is TGTGCCAGCAGCCAAGATTATATAGCAGGGTTGGCGAATGGCTACACCTTC. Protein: CASSQDYIAGLANGYTF.

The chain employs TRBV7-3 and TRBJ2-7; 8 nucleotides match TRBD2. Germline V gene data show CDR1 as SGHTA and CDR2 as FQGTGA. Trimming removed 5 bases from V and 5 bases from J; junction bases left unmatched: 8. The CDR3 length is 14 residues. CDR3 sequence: CASSPSPGGNEQYF. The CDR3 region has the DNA TGTGCCAGCAGCCCCTCCCCGGGGGGGAACGAGCAGTACTTC.

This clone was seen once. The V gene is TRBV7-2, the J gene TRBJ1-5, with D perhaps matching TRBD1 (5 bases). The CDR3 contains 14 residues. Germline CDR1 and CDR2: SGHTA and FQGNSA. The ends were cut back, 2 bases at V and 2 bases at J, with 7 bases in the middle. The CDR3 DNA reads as TGTGCCAGCAGCTTAACGACAGGCAATCAGCCCCAGCATTTT. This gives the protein CASSLTTGNQPQHF. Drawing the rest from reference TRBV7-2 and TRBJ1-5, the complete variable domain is GAGVSQSPSNKVTEKGKDVELRCDPISGHTALYWYRQSLGQGLEFLIYFQGNSAPDKSGLPSDRFSAERTGGSVSTLTIQRTQQEDSAVYLCASSLTTGNQPQHFGDGTRLSIL.

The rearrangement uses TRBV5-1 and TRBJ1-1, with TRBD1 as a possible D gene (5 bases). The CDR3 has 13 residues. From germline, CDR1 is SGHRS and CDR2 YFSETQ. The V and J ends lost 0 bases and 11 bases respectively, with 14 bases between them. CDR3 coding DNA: TGCGCCAGCAGCTTGGGCGACAGAGGAACGGCTTTCTTT. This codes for CASSLGDRGTAFF.

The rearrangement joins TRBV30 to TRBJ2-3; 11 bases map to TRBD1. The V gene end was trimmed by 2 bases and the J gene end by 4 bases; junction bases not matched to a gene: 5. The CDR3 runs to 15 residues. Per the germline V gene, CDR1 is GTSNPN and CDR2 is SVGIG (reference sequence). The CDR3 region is CAWSIEGQGADTQYF. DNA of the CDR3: TGTGCCTGGAGTATAGAGGGACAGGGGGCAGATACGCAGTATTTT.

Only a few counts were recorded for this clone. CDR3 sequence (DNA): TGTGCCAGCAGCGACAGGGATAGCAATCAGCCCCAGCATTTT. Protein: CASSDRDSNQPQHF. The chain joins TRBV6-6 to TRBJ1-5; TRBD1 matches 7 bases. This CDR3 has 14 residues. Unmatched junction bases numbered 2, after V lost 6 bases and J lost 0 bases. From germline, CDR1 is MNHNY and CDR2 SVGAGI (reference sequence).

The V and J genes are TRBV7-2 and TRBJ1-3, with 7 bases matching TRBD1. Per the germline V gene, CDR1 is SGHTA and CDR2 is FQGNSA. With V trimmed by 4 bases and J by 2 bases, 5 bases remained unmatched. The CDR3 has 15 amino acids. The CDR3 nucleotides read TGTGCCAGCAGCTCCCAGGGGGTGACTGGAAACACCATATATTTT. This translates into CASSSQGVTGNTIYF.

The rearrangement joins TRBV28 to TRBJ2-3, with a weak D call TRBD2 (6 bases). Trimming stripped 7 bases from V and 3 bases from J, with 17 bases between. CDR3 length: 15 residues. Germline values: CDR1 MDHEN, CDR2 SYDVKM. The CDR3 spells CASKLAARWTDTQYF. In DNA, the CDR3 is TGTGCCAGCAAACTAGCTGCTCGGTGGACAGATACGCAGTATTTT.

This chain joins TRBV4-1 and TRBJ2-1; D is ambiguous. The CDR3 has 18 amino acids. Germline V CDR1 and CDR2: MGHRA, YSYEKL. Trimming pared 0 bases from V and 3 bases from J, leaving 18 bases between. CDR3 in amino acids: CASSQDINNGILYNEQFF. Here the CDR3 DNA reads TGCGCCAGCAGCCAAGATATAAATAATGGGATCCTCTACAATGAGCAGTTCTTC.

This chain's CDR3 is CASSRARSENTEAFF. The CDR3 coding sequence is TGTGCCAGCAGTCGGGCCAGGTCGGAGAACACTGAAGCTTTCTTT. The chain is built from TRBV28 and TRBJ1-1; D is ambiguous. In germline, CDR1 is MDHEN, CDR2 SYDVKM. CDR3 length equals 15 residues. Between the trimmed V and J ends, which lost 5 bases and 1 base, there was a span of 14 bases.

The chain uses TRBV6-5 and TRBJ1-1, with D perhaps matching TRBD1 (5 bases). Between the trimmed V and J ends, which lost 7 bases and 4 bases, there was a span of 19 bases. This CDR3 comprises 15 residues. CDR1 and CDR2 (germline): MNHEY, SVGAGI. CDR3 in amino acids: CASTKTFTGGTEAFF. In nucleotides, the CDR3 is TGTGCCAGCACTAAAACTTTTACGGGGGGCACTGAAGCTTTCTTT.

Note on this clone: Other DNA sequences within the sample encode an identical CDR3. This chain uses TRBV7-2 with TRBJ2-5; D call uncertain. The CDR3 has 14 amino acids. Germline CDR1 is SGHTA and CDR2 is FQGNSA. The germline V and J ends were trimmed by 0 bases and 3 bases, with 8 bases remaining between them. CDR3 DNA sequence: TGTGCCAGCAGCTTAGCGGGTACGAAAGAGACCCAGTACTTC. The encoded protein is CASSLAGTKETQYF. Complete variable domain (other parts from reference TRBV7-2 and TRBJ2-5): GAGVSQSPSNKVTEKGKDVELRCDPISGHTALYWYRQSLGQGLEFLIYFQGNSAPDKSGLPSDRFSAERTGGSVSTLTIQRTQQEDSAVYLCASSLAGTKETQYFGPGTRLLVL.

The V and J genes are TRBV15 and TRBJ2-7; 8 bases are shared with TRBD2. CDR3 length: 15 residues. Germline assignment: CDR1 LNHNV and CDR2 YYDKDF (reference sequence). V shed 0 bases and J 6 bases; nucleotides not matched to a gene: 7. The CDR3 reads CATSRDLPGGREQYF. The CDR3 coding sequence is TGTGCCACCAGCAGAGATCTCCCGGGAGGGCGCGAGCAGTACTTC.

This CDR3 reads CASSSYGYGQGAEAFF. The DNA of the CDR3 is TGTGCCAGCAGCTCCTATGGGTACGGACAGGGGGCTGAAGCTTTCTTT. J is TRBJ1-1 and V is TRBV7-8; 10 bases map to TRBD1. CDR1 SGHVS and CDR2 FQNEAQ come from the germline V gene. Losses at the gene ends were 4 bases for V and 6 bases for J; bases not matched to a gene: 11. There are 16 residues in the CDR3.

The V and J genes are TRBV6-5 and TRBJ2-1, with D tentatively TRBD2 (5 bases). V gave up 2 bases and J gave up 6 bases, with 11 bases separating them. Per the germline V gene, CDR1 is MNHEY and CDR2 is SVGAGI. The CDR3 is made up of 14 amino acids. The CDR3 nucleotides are TGTGCCAGCAGTTACGGGGTAGCGCGCAATGAGCAGTTCTTC. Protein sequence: CASSYGVARNEQFF.